The text below deals with one T cell receptor (beta chain). Using a J-beta primer mix together with a sample-barcoded 5' primer, a second PCR was run for roughly 7 to 12 cycles. TCRdb reanalysed the 5' RACE reads using MiXCR and keeps one entry per CDR3 protein. The sample holds hundreds of thousands of distinct CDR3 sequences; approximately 53% are singletons and the top ten take under 50%. The V end lost 9 bases, the J end lost 11 bases, and 22 bases lay between the germline ends. The CDR3 spans 14 residues. Germline CDR1 KGHDR, CDR2 SFDVKD. This entry is derived from a study of blood T cells in healthy people across ages. In the study overall: About one barcoded beta molecule per two T cells came from capture by template switching.

The rearrangement joins TRBV24-1 to TRBJ2-1; possibly TRBD2 for D (6 bases). This sequence originates from an elderly man in good health. The material sequenced was blood. Here the CDR3 DNA reads TGTGCCACCGCTCATGTAGGAGGGACCTTTAAGCAGTTCTTC. Translating gives CATAHVGGTFKQFF.